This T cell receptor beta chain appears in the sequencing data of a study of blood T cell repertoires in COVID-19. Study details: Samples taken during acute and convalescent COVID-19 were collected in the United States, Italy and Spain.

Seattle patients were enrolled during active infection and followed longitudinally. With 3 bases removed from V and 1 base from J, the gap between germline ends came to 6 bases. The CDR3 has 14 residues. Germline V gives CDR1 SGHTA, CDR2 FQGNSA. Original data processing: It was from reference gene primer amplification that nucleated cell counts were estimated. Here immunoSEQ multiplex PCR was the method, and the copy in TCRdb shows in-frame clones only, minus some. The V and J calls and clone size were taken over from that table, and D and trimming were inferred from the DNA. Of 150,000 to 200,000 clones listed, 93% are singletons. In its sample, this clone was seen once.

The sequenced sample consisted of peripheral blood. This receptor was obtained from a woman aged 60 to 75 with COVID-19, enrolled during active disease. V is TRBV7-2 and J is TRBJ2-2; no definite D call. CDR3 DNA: TGTGCCAGCAGCTTCACAGAGAACACCGGGGAGCTGTTTTTT. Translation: CASSFTENTGELFF.